This TCR beta chain is from a study of blood T cell repertoires in COVID-19. Looking at the study overall: The analysed material was cDNA or gDNA that came from T cells, B-cell-depleted T cells, or PBMCs.

The CDR3 consists of 15 residues. The germline gives CDR1 MNHEY, CDR2 SVGEGT. Trimming at V came to 7 bases and at J to 5 bases, leaving 11 bases not matched to a gene. Generated by immunoSEQ multiplex PCR, the TCRdb table keeps only in-frame clones and is missing some. The sample carries 140,000 or so clones, just under 85% recorded once. The sample comprised PBMCs or T cells enriched from blood (not recorded which). This rearrangement joins TRBV6-2 or TRBV6-3 to TRBJ2-7, with 10 bases that match TRBD2. The receptor's source is a woman aged 45-60 years with acute COVID-19. The CDR3 spells CASTPGLAEPHEQYF. DNA for the CDR3: TGTGCCAGCACCCCCGGACTAGCGGAGCCTCACGAGCAGTACTTC.